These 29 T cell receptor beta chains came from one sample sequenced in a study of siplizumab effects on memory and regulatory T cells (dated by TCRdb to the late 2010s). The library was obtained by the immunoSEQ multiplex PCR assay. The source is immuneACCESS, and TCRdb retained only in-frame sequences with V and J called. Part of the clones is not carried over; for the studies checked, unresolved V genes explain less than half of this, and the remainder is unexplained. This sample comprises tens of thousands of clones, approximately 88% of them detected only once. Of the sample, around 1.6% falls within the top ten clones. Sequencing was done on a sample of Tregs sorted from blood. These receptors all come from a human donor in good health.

The CDR3 nucleotides read TGTGCCACCTCGCGGCCCAATGGGGATACGCAGTATTTT. Protein product: CATSRPNGDTQYF. The V and J genes are TRBV10-3 and TRBJ2-3, with D uncertain. V lost 10 bases and J 6 bases, leaving 17 bases between the germline ends. Germline V lookup: CDR1 ENHRY, CDR2 SYGVKD. This CDR3 contains 13 residues.

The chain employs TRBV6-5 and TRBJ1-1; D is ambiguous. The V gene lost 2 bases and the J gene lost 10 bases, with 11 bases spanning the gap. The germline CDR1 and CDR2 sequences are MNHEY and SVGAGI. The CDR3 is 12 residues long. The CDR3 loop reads CASSYIGGRAFF. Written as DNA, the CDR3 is TGTGCCAGCAGTTACATAGGCGGGAGAGCTTTCTTT.

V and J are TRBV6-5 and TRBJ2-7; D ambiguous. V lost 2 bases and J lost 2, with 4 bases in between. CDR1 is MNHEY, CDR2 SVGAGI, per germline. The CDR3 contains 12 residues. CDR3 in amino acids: CASSYVAYEQYF. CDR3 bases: TGTGCCAGCAGTTACGTAGCCTACGAGCAGTACTTC.

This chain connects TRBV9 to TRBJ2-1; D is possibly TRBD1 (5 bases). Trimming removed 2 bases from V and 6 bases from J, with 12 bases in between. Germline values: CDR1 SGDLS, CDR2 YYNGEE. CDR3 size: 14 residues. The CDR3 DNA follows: TGTGCCAGCAGCGTCGGTCAGGGCACCAATGAGCAGTTCTTC. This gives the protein CASSVGQGTNEQFF.

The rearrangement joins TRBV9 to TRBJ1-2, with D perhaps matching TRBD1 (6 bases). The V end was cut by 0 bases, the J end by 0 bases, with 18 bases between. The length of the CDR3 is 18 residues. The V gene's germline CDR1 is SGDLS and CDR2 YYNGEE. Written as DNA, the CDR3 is TGTGCCAGCAGCGTAGTATTTGGGGGCCCCATGGCTAACTATGGCTACACCTTC. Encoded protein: CASSVVFGGPMANYGYTF.

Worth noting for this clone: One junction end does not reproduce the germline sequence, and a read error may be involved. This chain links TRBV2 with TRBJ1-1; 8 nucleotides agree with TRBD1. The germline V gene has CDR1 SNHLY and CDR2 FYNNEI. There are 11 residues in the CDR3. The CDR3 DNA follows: TGCGGACAGGGATGGGACACTGAAGCTTTCTTT. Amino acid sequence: CGQGWDTEAFF.

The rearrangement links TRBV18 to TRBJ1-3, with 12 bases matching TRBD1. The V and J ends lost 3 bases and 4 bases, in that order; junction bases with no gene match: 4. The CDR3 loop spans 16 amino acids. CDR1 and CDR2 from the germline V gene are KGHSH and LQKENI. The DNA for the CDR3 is TGTGCCAGCTCACCGGGACAGGGGGCGGTCGGAAACACCATATATTTT. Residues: CASSPGQGAVGNTIYF.

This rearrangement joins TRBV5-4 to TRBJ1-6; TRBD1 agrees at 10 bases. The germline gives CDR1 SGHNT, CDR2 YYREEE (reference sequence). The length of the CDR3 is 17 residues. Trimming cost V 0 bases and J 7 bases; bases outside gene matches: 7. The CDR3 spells CASSLGDRGGSNSPLHF. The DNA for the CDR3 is TGTGCCAGCAGCTTGGGGGACAGGGGAGGATCAAATTCACCCCTCCACTTT.

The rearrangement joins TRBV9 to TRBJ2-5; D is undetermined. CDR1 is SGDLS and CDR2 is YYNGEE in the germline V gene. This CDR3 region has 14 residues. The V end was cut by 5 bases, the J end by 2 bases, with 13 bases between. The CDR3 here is CASRGDGLQETQYF. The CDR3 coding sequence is TGTGCCAGCAGGGGCGATGGCCTTCAAGAGACCCAGTACTTC.

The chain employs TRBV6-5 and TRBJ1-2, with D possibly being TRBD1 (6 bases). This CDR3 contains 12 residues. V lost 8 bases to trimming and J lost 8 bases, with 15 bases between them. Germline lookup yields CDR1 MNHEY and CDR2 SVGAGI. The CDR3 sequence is CASSPGEGGYTF. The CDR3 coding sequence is TGTGCCAGCTCCCCAGGGGAGGGGGGCTACACCTTC.

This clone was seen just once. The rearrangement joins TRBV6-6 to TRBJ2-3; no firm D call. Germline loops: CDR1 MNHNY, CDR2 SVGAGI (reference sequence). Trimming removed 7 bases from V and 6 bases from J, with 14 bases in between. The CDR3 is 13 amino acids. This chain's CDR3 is CASTPARADTQYF. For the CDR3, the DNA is TGTGCCAGCACCCCCGCCCGAGCGGATACGCAGTATTTT.

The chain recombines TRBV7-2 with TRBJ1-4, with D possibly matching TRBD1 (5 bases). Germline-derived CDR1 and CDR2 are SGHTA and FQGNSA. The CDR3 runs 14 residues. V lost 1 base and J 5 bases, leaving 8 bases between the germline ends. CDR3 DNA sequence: TGTGCCAGCAGCTTAGGTGGGGGAAATGAAAAACTGTTTTTT. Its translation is CASSLGGGNEKLFF.

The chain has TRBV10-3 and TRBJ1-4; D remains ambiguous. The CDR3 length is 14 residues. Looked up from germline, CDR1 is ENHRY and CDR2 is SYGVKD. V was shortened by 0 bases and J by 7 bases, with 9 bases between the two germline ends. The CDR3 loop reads CAISESALGEKLFF. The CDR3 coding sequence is TGTGCCATCAGTGAGTCAGCTCTCGGTGAAAAACTGTTTTTT.

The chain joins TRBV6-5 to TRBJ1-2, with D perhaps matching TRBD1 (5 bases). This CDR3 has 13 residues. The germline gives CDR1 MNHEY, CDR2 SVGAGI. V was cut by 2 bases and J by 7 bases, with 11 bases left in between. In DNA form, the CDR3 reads TGTGCCAGCAGTTACGGGGCAGCTGGTGGCTACACCTTC. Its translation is CASSYGAAGGYTF.

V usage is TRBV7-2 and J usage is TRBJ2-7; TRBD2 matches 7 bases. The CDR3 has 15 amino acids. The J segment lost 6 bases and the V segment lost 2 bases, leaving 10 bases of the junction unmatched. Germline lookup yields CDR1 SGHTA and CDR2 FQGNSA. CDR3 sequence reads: CASSLSGLLISEQYF. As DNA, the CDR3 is TGTGCCAGCAGCTTATCGGGACTACTTATCTCCGAGCAGTACTTC. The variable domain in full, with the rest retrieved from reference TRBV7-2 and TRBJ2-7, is GAGVSQSPSNKVTEKGKDVELRCDPISGHTALYWYRQSLGQGLEFLIYFQGNSAPDKSGLPSDRFSAERTGGSVSTLTIQRTQQEDSAVYLCASSLSGLLISEQYFGPGTRLTVT.

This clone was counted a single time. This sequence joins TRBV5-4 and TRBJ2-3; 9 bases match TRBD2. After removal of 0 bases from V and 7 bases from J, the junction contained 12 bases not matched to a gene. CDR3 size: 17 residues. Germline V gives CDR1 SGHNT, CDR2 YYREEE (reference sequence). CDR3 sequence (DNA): TGTGCCAGCAGCTTGGAGGGGCGGGGGGGCCTTGTAAATACGCAGTATTTT. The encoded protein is CASSLEGRGGLVNTQYF.

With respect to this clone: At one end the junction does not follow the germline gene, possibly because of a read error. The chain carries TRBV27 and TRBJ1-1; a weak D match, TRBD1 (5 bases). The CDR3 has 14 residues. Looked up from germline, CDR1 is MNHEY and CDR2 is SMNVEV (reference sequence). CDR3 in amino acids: CASSLYGANTEALF. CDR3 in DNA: TGTGCCAGCAGTCTATATGGGGCTAACACTGAAGCTCTCTTT.

As DNA, the CDR3 is TGTGCCAGCAGTATTACAGGGGCAACCTATGGCTACACCTTC. It codes for CASSITGATYGYTF. J is TRBJ1-2 and V is TRBV5-4; the match to TRBD1 covers 7 bases. The V segment lost 5 bases and the J segment 4 bases; nucleotides outside the gene matches: 8. Per the germline V gene, CDR1 is SGHNT and CDR2 is YYREEE (reference sequence). CDR3 size: 14 residues.

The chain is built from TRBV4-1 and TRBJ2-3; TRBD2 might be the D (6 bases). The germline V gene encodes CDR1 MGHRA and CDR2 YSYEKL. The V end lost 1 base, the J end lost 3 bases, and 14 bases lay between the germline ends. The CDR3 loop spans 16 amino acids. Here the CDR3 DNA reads TGCGCCAGCAGCCAAGCCGGGACTGAGGGGACAGATACGCAGTATTTT. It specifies CASSQAGTEGTDTQYF.

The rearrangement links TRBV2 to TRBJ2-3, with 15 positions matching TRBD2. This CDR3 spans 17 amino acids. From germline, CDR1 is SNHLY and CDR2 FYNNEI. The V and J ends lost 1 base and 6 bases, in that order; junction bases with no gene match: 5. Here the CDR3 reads CASSEEGLAGGGDTQYF. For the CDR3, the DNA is TGTGCCAGCAGTGAAGAGGGACTAGCGGGGGGAGGGGATACGCAGTATTTT.

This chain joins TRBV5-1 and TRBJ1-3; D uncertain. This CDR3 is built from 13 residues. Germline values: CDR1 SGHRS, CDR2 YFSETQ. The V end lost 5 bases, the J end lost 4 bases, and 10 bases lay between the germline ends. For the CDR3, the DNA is TGCGCCAGCAGGCAGTTGTCCGGAAACACCATATATTTT. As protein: CASRQLSGNTIYF. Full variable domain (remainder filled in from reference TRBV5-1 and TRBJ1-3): KAGVTQTPRYLIKTRGQQVTLSCSPISGHRSVSWYQQTPGQGLQFLFEYFSETQRNKGNFPGRFSGRQFSNSRSEMNVSTLELGDSALYLCASRQLSGNTIYFGEGSWLTVV.

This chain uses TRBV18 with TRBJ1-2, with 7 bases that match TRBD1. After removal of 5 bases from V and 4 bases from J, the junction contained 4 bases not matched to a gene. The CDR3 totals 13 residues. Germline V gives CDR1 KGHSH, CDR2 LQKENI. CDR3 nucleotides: TGTGCCAGCTCATCGACAGGGTTCTATGGCTACACCTTC. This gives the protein CASSSTGFYGYTF.

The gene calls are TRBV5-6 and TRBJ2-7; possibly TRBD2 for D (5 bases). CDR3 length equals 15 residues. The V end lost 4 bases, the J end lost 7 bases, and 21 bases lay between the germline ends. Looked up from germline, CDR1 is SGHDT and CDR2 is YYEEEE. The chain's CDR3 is CASSPFGVTLWEQYF. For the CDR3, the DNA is TGTGCCAGCAGCCCCTTCGGGGTGACCCTCTGGGAGCAGTACTTC. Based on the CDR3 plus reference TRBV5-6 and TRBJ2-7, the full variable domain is DAGVTQSPTHLIKTRGQQVTLRCSPKSGHDTVSWYQQALGQGPQFIFQYYEEEERQRGNFPDRFSGHQFPNYSSELNVNALLLGDSALYLCASSPFGVTLWEQYFGPGTRLTVT.

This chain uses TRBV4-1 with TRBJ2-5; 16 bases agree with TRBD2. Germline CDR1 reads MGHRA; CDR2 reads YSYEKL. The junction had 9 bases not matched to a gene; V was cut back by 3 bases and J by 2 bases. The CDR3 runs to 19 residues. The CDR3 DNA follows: TGCGCCAGCAGCCAGGTTGGGACTAGCGGGGGGGGCCCTCAAGAGACCCAGTACTTC. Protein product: CASSQVGTSGGGPQETQYF.

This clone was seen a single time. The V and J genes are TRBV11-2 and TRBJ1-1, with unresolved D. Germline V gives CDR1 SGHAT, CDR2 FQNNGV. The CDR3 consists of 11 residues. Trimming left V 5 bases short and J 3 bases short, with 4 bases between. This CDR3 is CASSIYTEAFF. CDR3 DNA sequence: TGTGCCAGCAGCATTTACACTGAAGCTTTCTTT. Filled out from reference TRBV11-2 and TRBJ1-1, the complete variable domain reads EAGVAQSPRYKIIEKRQSVAFWCNPISGHATLYWYQQILGQGPKLLIQFQNNGVVDDSQLPKDRFSAERLKGVDSTLKIQPAKLEDSAVYLCASSIYTEAFFGQGTRLTVV.

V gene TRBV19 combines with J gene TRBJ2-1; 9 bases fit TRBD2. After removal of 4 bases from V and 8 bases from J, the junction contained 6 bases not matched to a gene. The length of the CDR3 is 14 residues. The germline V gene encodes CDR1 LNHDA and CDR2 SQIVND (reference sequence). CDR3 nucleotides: TGTGCCAGTAGTAGGACTAGCGTGAGGCATGAGCAGTTCTTC. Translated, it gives CASSRTSVRHEQFF.

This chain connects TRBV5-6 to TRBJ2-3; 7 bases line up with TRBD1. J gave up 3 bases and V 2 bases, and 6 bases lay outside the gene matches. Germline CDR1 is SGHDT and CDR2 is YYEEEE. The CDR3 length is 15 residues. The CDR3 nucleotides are TGTGCCAGCAGCTTTTTGGACAGGCGGACAGATACGCAGTATTTT. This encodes CASSFLDRRTDTQYF.

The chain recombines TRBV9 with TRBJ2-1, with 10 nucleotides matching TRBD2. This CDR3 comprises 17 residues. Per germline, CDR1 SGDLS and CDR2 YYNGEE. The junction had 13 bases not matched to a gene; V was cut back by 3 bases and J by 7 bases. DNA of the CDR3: TGTGCCAGCAGCGCTACCTCCCTAGCGGGGGTCAAGAATGAGCAGTTCTTC. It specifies CASSATSLAGVKNEQFF.

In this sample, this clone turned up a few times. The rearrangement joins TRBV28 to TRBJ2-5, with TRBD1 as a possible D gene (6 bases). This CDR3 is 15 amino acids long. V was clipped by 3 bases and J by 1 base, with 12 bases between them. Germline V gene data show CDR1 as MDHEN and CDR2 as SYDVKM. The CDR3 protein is CASSFLWDTQETQYF. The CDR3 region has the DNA TGTGCCAGCAGTTTTTTATGGGACACCCAAGAGACCCAGTACTTC.